Each of the 2 T cell receptor beta chains below was sequenced from the same sample in a study of T cell responses to AZD1222 COVID-19 vaccine. TCRdb keeps only in-frame clones here, not all; method: immunoSEQ multiplex PCR. The table has about 48,000 clones, approximately 83% seen once. Sample: peripheral blood, taken 28 days after the second AZD1222 dose. These receptors came from an adult who received the AZD1222 COVID-19 vaccine.

The J gene is TRBJ1-6, the V gene TRBV7-6; tentative D call: TRBD1 (5 bases). From germline, CDR1 is SGHVS and CDR2 FNYEAQ. This CDR3 has 16 amino acids. The germline V and J ends were trimmed by 5 bases and 5 bases, with 16 bases remaining between them. The CDR3 DNA reads TGTGCCAGCAGCCCCGCGCCAGGGCTTAATAATTCACCCCTCCACTTT. It encodes CASSPAPGLNNSPLHF.

The V call is TRBV6-5, the J call TRBJ2-1; D is ambiguous. This CDR3 is 13 amino acids long. Trimming left V 11 bases short and J 5 bases short, with 16 bases between. CDR1 MNHEY and CDR2 SVGAGI come from the germline V gene. CDR3 in DNA: TGTGCCTCAAAGAGGTCCATGAACAATGAGCAGTTCTTC. Translating gives CASKRSMNNEQFF.